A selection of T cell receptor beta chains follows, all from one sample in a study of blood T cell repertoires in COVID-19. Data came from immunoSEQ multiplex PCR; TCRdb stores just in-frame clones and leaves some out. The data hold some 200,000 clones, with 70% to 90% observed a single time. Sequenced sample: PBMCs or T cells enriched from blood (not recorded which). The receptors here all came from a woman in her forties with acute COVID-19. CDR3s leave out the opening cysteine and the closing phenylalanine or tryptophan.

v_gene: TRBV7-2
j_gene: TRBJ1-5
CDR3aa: ASSTRQRNQPQH

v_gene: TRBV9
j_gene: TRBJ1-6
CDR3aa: ASSGGVYNSPLH

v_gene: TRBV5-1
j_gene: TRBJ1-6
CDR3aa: ASSLGNRDKKNSPLH

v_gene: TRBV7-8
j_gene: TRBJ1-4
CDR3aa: ASSSGSIPNEKLF

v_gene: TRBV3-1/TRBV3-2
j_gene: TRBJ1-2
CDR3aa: ASSQGTRGRGYGYT

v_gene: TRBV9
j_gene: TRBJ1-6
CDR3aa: ASSDQTGGNSPLH

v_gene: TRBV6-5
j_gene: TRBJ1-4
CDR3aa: ASRPGTYEKLF

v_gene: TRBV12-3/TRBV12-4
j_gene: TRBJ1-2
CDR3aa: AIPTGAYGYT

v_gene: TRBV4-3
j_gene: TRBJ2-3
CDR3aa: ASSTGVSADTQY

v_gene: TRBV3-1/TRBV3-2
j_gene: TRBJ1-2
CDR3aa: ASSQDRSGGYT

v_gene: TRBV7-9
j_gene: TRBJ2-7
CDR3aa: ASIIRNTGGSSYEQY

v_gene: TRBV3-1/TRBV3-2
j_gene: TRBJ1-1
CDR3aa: ASSQGGDTEAF

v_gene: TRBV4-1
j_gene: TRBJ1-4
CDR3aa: ASSKLRDRGPSPKEKLF

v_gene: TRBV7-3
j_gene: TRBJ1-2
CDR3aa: ASSLPGGYGYT

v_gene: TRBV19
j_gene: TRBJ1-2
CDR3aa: ASLQRNYGYT

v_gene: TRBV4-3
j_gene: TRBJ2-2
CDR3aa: ASSQDNGSGELF

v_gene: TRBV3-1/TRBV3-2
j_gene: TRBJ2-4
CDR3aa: ASSQDRQALAKNIQY

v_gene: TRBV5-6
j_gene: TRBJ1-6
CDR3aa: ASTVGDRLWGSPLH

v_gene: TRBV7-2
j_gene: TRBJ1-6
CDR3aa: ASSRSYGGADNSPLH

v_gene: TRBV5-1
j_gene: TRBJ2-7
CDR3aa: ASKIQGNSYEQY

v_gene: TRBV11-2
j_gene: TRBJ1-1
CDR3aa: ASSPVAYGQGASEAF

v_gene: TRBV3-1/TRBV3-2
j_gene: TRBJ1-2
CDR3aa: ASSRLTSGYT

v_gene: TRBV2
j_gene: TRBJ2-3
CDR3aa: ASSVSGGALTDTQY

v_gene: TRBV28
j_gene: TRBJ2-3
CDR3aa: ASSSLVDTQY

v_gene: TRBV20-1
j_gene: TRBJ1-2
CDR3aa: SASLRGYGYT

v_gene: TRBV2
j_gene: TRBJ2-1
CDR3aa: ASTGDSYNEQF

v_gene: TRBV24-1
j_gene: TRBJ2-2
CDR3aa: ATSTSGLGELF

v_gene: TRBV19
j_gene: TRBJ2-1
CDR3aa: ASSIRGELASSYNEQF

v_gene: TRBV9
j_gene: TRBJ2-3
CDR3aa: ASSVAGSTDTQY

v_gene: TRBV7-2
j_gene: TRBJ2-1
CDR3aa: ASSLVAGAYYNEQF

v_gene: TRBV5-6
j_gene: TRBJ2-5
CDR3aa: ASTLSGEETQY

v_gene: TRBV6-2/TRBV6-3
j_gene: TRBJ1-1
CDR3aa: ASSHTGVAF

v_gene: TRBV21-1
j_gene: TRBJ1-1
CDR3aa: ASWGVPKPNTEAF

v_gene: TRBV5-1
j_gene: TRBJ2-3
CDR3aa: ASGWAGRTDTQY

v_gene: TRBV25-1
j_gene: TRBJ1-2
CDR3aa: ASSDLGRQGPWYGYT

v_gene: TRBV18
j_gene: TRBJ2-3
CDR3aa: ASSPGTSKDTQY

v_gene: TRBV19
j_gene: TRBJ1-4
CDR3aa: ASSQRQGAAEKLF

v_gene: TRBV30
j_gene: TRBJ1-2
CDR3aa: AWTETANYGYT

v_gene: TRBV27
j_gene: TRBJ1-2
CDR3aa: ASSSRGYYGYT